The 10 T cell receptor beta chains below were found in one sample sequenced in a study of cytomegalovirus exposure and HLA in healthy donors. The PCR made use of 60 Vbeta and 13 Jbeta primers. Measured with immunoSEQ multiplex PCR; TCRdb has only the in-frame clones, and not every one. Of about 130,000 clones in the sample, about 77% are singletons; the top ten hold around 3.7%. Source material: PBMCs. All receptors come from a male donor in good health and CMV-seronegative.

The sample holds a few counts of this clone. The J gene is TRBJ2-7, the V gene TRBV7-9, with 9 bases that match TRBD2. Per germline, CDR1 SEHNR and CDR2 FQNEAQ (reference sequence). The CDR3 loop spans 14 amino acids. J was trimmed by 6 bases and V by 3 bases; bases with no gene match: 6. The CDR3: CASSFTSGSPEQYF. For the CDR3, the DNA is TGTGCCAGCAGCTTCACTAGCGGGTCCCCCGAGCAGTACTTC.

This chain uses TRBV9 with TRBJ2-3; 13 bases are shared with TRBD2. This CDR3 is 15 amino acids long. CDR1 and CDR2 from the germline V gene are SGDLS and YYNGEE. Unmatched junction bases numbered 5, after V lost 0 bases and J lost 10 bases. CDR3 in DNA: TGTGCCAGCAGCGTAGGGACTAGCGGGAGCCATCCGCAGTATTTT. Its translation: CASSVGTSGSHPQYF. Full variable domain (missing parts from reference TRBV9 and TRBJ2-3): DSGVTQTPKHLITATGQRVTLRCSPRSGDLSVYWYQQSLDQGLQFLIQYYNGEERAKGNILERFSAQQFPDLHSELNLSSLELGDSALYFCASSVGTSGSHPQYFGPGTRLTVL.

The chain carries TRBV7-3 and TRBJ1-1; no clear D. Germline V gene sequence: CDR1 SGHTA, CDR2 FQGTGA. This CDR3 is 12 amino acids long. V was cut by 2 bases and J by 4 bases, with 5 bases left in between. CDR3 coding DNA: TGTGCCAGCAGCTTATCGTCCACTGAAGCTTTCTTT. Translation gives CASSLSSTEAFF.

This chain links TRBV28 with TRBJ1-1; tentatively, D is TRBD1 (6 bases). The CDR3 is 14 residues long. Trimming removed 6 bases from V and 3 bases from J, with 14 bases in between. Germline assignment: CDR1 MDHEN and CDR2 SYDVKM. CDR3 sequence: CASREREGDTEAFF. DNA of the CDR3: TGTGCCAGCAGGGAAAGGGAGGGGGACACTGAAGCTTTCTTT. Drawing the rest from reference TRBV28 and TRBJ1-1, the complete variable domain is DVKVTQSSRYLVKRTGEKVFLECVQDMDHENMFWYRQDPGLGLRLIYFSYDVKMKEKGDIPEGYSVSREKKERFSLILESASTNQTSMYLCASREREGDTEAFFGQGTRLTVV.

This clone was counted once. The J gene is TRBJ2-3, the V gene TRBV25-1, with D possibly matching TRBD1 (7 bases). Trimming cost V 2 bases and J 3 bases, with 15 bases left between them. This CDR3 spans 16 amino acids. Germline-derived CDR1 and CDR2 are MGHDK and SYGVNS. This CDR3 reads CASSEQGESGTDTQYF. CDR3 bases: TGTGCCAGCAGTGAACAGGGGGAAAGCGGGACAGATACGCAGTATTTT.

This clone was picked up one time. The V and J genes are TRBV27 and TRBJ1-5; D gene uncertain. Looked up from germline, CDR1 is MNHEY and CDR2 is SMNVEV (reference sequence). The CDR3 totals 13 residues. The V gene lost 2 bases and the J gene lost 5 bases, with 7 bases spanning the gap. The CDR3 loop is CASSLQRDQPQHF. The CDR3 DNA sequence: TGTGCCAGCAGTTTACAGAGGGATCAGCCCCAGCATTTT.

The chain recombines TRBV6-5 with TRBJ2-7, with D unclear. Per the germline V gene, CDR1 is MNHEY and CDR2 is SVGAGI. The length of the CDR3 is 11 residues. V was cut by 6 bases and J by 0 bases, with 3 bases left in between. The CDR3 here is CASRRSYEQYF. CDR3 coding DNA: TGTGCCAGCAGGCGCTCCTACGAGCAGTACTTC.

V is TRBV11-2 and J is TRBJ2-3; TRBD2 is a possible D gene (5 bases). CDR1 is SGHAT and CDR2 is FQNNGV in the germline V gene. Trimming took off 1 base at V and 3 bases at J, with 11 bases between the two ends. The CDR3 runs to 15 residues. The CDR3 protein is CASSLVFGETDTQYF. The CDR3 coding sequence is TGTGCCAGCAGCTTAGTATTTGGGGAGACAGATACGCAGTATTTT.

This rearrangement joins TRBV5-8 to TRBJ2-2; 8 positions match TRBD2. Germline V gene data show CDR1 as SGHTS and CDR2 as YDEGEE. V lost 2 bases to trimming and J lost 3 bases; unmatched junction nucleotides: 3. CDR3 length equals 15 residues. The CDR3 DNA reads TGTGCCAGCAGCTTTGGAGCGGGAGACACCGGGGAGCTGTTTTTT. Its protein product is CASSFGAGDTGELFF.

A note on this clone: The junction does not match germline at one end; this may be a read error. The DNA of the CDR3 is TGTGCCAGCGGCAATCGATCTAGGGCAAACTCTGGGGCCAACGGCCTGACTTTC. Its protein is CASGNRSRANSGANGLTF. The chain uses TRBV28 and TRBJ2-6; D may be TRBD1 (5 bases). Germline V lookup: CDR1 MDHEN, CDR2 SYDVKM. The CDR3 consists of 18 residues. The whole variable domain, remainder taken from reference TRBV28 and TRBJ2-6, is DVKVTQSSRYLVKRTGEKVFLECVQDMDHENMFWYRQDPGLGLRLIYFSYDVKMKEKGDIPEGYSVSREKKERFSLILESASTNQTSMYLCASGNRSRANSGANGLTFGAGSRLTVL.